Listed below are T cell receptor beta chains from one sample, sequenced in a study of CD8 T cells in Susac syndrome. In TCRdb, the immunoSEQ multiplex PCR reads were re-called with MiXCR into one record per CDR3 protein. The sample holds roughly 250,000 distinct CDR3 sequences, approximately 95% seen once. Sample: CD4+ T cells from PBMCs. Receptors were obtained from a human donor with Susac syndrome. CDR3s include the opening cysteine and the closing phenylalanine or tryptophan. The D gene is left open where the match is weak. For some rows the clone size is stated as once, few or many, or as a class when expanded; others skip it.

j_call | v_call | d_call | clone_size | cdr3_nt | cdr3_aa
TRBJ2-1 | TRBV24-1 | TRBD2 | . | TGTGCCACCAGTGATATGAAACTAGCGAACAATGAGCAGTTCTTC | CATSDMKLANNEQFF
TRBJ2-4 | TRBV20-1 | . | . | TGCAGTGCTGGGGGGATACGGTTTCCCAAAAACATTCAGTACTTC | CSAGGIRFPKNIQYF
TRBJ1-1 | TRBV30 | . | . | TGTGCCTGGGCCCCCCATCAACGGGATGAAGCTTTCTTT | CAWAPHQRDEAFF
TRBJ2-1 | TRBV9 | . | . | TGTGCCAGCAGCGTAGCCCTCAGACCGGGACGCTCCTACAATGAGCAGTTCTTC | CASSVALRPGRSYNEQFF
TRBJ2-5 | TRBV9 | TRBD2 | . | TGTGCCAGCAGCGTAGGACTGGCGGGAGGGCCAATGCGAGAGACCCAGTACTTC | CASSVGLAGGPMRETQYF
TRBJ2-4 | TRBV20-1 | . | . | TGCAGTGCTAGTATCACGGTAGGGTTGAGGGGCAAAAACATTCAGTACTTC | CSASITVGLRGKNIQYF
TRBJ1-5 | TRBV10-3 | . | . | TGTGCCATCAAGGAGGGGCCGGGGCAGCCCCAGCATTTT | CAIKEGPGQPQHF
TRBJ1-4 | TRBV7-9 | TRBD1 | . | TGTGCCAGCAGCCAGCGACAGGGTGGTGAAAAACTGTTTTTT | CASSQRQGGEKLFF
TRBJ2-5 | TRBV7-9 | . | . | TGTGCCAGCGTAAAGAGGGACGGATACCAAGAGACCCAGTACTTC | CASVKRDGYQETQYF
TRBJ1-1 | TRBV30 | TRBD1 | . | TGTGCCACCATGAGGGGGCAGAACACTGAAGCTTTCTTT | CATMRGQNTEAFF
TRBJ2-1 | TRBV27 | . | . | TGTGCCAGCAATCTGGGTGGGATGAACAATGAGCAGTTCTTC | CASNLGGMNNEQFF
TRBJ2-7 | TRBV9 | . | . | TGTGCCAGCAAGGGAAGCTCCTACGAGCAGTACTTC | CASKGSSYEQYF
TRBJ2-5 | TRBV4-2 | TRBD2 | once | TGTGCCAGCAGCCAAGATTTAACTAGCGGGAGTTGGGAGTACCAAGAGACCCAGTACTTC | CASSQDLTSGSWEYQETQYF
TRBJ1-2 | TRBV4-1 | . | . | TGCGCCAGCAGCCAAGGGCCCATAAGAGGGATTAGAGGAAGTCGTGGCTACACCTTC | CASSQGPIRGIRGSRGYTF
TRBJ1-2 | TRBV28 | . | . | TGTGCCAGCAGCTACAATGGCTACACCTTC | CASSYNGYTF
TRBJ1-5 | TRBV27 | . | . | TGTGCCAGCAGCCTCTCAGGGGTCGGTGGACAGCCCCAGCATTTT | CASSLSGVGGQPQHF
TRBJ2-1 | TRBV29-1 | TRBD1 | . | TGCAGCGTTGTTGTGGGGACAGGGTTTGTTTCCTACAATGAGCAGTTCTTC | CSVVVGTGFVSYNEQFF